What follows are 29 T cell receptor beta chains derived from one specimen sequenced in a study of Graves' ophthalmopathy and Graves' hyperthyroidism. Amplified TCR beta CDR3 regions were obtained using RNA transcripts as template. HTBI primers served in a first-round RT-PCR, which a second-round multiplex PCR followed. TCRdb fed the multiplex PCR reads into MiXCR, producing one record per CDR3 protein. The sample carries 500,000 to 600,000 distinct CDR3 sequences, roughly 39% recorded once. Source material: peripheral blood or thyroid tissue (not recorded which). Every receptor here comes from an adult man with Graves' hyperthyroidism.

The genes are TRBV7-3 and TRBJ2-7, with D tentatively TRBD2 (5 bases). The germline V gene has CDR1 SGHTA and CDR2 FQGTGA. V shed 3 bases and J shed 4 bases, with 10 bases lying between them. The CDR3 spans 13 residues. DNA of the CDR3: TGTGCCAGCAGCTTCCGTCCGGGATACGAGCAGTACTTC. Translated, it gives CASSFRPGYEQYF.

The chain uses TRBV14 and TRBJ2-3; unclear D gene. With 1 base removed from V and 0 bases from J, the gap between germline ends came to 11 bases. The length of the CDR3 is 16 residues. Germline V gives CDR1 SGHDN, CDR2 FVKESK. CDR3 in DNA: TGTGCCAGCAGCCAAGTAGGCGGCCTCAGCACAGATACGCAGTATTTT. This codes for CASSQVGGLSTDTQYF.

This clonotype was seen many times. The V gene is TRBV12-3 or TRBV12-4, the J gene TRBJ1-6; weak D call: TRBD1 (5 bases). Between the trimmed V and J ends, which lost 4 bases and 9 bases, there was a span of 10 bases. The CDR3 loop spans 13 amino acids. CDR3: CASSSQGVSPLHF. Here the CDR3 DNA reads TGTGCCAGCAGTTCGCAGGGAGTTTCACCCCTCCACTTT.

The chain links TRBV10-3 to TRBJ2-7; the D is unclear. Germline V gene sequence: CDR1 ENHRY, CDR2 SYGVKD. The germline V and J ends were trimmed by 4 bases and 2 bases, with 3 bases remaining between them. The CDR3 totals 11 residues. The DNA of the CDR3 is TGTGCCATCAGTGCAACCTACGAGCAGTACTTC. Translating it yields CAISATYEQYF.

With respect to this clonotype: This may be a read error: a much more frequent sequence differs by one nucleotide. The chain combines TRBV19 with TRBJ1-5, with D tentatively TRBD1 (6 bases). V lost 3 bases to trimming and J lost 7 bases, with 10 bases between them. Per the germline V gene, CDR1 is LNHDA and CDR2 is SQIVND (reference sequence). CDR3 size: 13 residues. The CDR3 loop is CASSMPGHQPQHF. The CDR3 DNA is TGTGCCAGTAGTATGCCGGGACACCAGCCCCAGCATTTT.

The CDR3 nucleotides are TGTGCCAGCAGCTTGACAGCGAGTCTTTACAATGAGCAGTTCTTC. Residues: CASSLTASLYNEQFF. The V gene is TRBV7-2, the J gene TRBJ2-1; possibly TRBD1 for D (5 bases). The CDR3 contains 15 residues. Trimming took 3 bases from V and 4 from J, leaving 13 bases between them. The germline V gene has CDR1 SGHTA and CDR2 FQGNSA.

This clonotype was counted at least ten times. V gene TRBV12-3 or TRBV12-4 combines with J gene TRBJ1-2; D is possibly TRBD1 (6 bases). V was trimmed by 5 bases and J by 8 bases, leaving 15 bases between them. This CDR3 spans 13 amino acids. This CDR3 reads CASSQLQGWGYTF. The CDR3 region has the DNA TGTGCCAGCAGTCAACTACAGGGTTGGGGCTACACCTTC.

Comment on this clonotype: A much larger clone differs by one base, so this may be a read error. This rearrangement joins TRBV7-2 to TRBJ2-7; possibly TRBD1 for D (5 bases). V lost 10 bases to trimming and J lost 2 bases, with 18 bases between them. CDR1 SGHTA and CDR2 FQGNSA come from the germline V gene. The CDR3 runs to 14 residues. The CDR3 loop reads CATTVGHGAYEQYF. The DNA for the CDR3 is TGTGCCACCACTGTGGGGCACGGAGCCTACGAGCAGTACTTC.

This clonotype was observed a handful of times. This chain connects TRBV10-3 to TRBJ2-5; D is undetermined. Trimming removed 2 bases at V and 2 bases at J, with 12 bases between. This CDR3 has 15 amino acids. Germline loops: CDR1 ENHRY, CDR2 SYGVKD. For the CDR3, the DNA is TGTGCCATCAGTGAGGAATGGATCAAACAAGAGACCCAGTACTTC. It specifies CAISEEWIKQETQYF.

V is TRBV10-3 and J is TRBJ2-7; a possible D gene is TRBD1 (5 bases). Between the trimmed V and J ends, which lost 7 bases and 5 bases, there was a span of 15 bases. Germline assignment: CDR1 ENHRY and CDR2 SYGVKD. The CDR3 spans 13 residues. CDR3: CAIMVSGINEQYF. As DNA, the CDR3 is TGTGCCATCATGGTTTCAGGGATAAACGAGCAGTACTTC.

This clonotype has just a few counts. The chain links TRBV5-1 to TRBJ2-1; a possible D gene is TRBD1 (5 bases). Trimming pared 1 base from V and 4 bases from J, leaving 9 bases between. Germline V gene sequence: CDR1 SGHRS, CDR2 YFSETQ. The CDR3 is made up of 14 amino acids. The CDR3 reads CASSLLGVYNEQFF. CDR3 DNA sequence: TGCGCCAGCAGCTTGCTAGGGGTGTACAATGAGCAGTTCTTC.

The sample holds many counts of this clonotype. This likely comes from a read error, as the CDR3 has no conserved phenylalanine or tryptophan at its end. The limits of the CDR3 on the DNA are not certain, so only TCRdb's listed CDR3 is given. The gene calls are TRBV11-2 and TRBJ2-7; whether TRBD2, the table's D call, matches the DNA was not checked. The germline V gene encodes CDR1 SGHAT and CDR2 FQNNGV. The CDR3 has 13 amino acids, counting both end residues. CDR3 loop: CASSSEGASGGEY.

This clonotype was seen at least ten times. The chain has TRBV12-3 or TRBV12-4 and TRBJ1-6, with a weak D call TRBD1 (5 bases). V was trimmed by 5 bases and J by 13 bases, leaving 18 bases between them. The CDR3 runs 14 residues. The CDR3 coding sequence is TGTGCCAGCAGTCCCAGACAGATAATTCACCCCCTCCACTTT. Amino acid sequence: CASSPRQIIHPLHF.

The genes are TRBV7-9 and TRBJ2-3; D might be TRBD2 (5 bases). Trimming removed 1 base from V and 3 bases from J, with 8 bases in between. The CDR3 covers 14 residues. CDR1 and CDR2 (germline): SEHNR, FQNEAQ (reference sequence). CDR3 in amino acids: CASSLGGVTDTQYF. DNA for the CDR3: TGTGCCAGCAGCTTAGGGGGAGTAACAGATACGCAGTATTTT.

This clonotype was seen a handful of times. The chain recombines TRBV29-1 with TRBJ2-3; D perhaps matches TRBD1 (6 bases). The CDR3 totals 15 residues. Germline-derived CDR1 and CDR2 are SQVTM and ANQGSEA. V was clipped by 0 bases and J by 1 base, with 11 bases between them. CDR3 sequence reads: CSVEDRGSRTDTQYF. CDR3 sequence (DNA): TGCAGCGTTGAAGACAGGGGATCGCGCACAGATACGCAGTATTTT.

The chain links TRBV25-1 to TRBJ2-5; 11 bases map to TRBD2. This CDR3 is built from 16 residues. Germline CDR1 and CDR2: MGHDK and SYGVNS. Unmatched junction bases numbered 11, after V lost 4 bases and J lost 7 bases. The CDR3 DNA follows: TGTGCCAGCAGTGCCGCACTAGCGGGGGCTGTTGGGACCCAGTACTTC. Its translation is CASSAALAGAVGTQYF.

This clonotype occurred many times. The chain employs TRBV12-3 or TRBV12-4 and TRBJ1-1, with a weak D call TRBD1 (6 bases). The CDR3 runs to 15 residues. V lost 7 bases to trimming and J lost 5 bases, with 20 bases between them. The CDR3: CASTDLGAGGTEAFF. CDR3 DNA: TGTGCCAGCACTGACCTGGGGGCGGGAGGGACTGAAGCTTTCTTT.

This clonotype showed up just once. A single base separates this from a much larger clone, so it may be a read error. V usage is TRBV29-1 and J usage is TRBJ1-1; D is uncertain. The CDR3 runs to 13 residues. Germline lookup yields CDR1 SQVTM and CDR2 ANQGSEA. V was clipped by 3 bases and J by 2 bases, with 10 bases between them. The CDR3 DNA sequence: TGCAGCGTTGAGATACGAGTCAACACTGAAGCTTTCTTT. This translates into CSVEIRVNTEAFF.

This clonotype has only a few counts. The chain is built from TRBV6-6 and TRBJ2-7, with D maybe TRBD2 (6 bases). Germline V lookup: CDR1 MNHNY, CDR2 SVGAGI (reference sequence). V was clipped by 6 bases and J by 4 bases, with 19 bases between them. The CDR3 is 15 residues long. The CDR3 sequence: CASSKGRTLAYEQYF. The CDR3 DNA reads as TGTGCCAGCAGCAAAGGAAGAACCCTAGCGTACGAGCAGTACTTC.

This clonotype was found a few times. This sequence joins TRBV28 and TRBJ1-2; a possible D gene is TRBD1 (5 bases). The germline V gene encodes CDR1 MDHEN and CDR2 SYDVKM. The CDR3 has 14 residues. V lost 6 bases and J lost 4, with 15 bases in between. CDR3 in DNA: TGTGCCAGCAGCCCGGGATCAAGGGGCTATGGCTACACCTTC. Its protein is CASSPGSRGYGYTF.

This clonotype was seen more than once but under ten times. CDR3 amino acids: CATSDGQGNGADTQYF. CDR3 DNA: TGTGCCACCAGTGATGGACAGGGGAATGGCGCAGATACGCAGTATTTT. The rearrangement links TRBV24-1 to TRBJ2-3; 9 bases are a match to TRBD1. The V segment lost 3 bases and the J segment 4 bases; nucleotides outside the gene matches: 7. The CDR3 has 16 residues. CDR1 KGHDR and CDR2 SFDVKD come from the germline V gene.

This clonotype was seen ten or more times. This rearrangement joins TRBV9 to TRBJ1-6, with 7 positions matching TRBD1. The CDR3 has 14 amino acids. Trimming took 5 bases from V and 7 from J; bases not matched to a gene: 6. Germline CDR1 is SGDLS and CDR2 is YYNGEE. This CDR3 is CASRQTGSNSPLHF. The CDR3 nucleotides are TGTGCCAGCAGGCAGACAGGGAGCAATTCACCCCTCCACTTT. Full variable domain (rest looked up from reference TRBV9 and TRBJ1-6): DSGVTQTPKHLITATGQRVTLRCSPRSGDLSVYWYQQSLDQGLQFLIQYYNGEERAKGNILERFSAQQFPDLHSELNLSSLELGDSALYFCASRQTGSNSPLHFGNGTRLTVT.

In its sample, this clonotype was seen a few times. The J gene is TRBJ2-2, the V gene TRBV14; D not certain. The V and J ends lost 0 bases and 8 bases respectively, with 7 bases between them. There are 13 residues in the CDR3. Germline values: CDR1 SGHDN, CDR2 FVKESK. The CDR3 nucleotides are TGTGCCAGCAGCCAAGATCTCAGGGGGGAGCTGTTTTTT. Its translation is CASSQDLRGELFF.

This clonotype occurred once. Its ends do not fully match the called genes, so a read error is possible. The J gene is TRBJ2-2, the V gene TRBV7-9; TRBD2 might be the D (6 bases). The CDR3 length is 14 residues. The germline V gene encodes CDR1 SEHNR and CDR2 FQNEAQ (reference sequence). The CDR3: CASSFGLDTGGLFF. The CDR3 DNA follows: TGTGCCAGCAGTTTTGGGCTGGACACCGGGGGGCTGTTTTTT.

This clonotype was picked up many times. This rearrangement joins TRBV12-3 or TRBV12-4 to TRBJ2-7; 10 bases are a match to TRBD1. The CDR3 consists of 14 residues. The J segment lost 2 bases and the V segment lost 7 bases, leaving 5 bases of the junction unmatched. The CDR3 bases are TGTGCCAGCATAGGGGACAGGGGAACCTACGAGCAGTACTTC. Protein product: CASIGDRGTYEQYF.

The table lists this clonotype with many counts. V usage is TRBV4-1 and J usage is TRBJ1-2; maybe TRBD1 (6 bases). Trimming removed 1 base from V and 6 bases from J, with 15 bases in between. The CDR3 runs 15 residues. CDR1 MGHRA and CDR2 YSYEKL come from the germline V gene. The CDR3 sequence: CASSQGRDMVHGYTF. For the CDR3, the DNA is TGCGCCAGCAGCCAAGGGAGGGACATGGTTCATGGCTACACCTTC.

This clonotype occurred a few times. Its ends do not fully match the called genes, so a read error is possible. Here the CDR3 DNA reads TGTGCCAGCAGCCAACGGGAACCACTAGCGGGAGGGCTTGAGCAGTACTTC. Amino acid sequence: CASSQREPLAGGLEQYF. The rearrangement uses TRBV5-1 and TRBJ2-7; 13 bases align to TRBD2. The CDR3 consists of 17 residues. Germline CDR1 and CDR2: SGHRS and YFSETQ.

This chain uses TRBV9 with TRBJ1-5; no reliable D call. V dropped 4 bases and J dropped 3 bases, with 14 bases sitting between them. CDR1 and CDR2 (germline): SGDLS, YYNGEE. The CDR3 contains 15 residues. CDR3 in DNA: TGTGCCAGCAGCCCCACTTGGGGTTCCAATCAGCCCCAGCATTTT. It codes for CASSPTWGSNQPQHF.

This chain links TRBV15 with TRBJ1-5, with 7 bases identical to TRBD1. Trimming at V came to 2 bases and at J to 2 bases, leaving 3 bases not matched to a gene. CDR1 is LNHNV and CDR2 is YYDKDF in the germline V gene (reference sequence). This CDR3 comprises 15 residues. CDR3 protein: CATSRTGTGNQPQHF. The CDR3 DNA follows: TGTGCCACCAGCAGAACCGGGACAGGCAATCAGCCCCAGCATTTT.